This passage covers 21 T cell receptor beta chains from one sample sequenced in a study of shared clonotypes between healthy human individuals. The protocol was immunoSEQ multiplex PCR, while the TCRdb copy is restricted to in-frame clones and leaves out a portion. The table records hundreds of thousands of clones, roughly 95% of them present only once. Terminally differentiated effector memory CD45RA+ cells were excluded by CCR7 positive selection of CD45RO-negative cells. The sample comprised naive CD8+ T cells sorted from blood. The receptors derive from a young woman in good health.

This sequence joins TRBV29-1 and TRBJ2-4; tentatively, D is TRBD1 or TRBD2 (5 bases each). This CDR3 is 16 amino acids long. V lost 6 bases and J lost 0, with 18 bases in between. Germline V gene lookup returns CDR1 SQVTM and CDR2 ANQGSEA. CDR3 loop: CSVLGVRGVAKNIQYF. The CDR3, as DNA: TGCAGCGTCCTAGGGGTCCGGGGAGTAGCCAAAAACATTCAGTACTTC.

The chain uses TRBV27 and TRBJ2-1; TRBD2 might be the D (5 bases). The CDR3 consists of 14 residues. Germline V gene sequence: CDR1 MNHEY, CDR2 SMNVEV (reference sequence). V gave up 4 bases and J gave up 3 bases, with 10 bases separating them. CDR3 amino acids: CASSYGVYYNEQFF. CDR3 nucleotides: TGTGCCAGCAGTTACGGGGTCTACTACAATGAGCAGTTCTTC.

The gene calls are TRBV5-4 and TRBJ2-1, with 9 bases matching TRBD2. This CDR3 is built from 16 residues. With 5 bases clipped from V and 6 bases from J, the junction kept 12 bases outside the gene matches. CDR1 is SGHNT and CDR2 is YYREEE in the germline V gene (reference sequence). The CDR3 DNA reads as TGTGCCAGCAGTCCCGTGGGTATAGCGGGAGTCAATGAGCAGTTCTTC. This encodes CASSPVGIAGVNEQFF. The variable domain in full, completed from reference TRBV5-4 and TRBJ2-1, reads ETGVTQSPTHLIKTRGQQVTLRCSSQSGHNTVSWYQQALGQGPQFIFQYYREEENGRGNFPPRFSGLQFPNYSSELNVNALELDDSALYLCASSPVGIAGVNEQFFGPGTRLTVL.

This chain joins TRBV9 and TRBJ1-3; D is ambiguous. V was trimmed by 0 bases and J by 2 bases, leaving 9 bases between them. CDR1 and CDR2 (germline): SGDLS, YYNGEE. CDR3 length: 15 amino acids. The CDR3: CASSVGAQTGNTIYF. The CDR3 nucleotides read TGTGCCAGCAGCGTAGGGGCTCAGACTGGAAACACCATATATTTT.

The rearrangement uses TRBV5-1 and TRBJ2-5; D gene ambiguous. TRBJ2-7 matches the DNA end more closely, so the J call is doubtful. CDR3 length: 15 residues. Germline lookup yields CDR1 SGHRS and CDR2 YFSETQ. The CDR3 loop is CASSPGGGVSYEQYF. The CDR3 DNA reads TGCGCCAGCAGCCCTGGTGGCGGAGTCTCCTACGAGCAGTACTTC.

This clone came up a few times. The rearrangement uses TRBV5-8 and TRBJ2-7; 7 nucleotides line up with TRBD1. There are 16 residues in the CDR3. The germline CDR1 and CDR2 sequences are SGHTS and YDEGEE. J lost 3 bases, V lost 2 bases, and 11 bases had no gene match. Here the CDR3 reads CASSFPLRTGGYEQYF. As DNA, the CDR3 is TGTGCCAGCAGCTTCCCCCTTAGGACAGGCGGCTACGAGCAGTACTTC.

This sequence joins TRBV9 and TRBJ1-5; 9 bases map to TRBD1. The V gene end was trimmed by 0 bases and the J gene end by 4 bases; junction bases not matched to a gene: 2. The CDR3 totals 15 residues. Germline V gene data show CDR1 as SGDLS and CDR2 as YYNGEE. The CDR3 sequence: CASSVDGQGNQPQHF. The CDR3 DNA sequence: TGTGCCAGCAGCGTAGACGGACAGGGGAATCAGCCCCAGCATTTT.

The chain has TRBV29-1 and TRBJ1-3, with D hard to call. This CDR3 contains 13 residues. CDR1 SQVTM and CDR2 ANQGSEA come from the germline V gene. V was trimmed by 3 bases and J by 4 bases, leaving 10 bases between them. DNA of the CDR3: TGCAGCGTTGAGGAAACCGCAGGAAACACCATATATTTT. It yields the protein CSVEETAGNTIYF. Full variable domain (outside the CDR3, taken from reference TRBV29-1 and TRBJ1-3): SAVISQKPSRDICQRGTSLTIQCQVDSQVTMMFWYRQQPGQSLTLIATANQGSEATYESGFVIDKFPISRPNLTFSTLTVSNMSPEDSSIYLCSVEETAGNTIYFGEGSWLTVV.

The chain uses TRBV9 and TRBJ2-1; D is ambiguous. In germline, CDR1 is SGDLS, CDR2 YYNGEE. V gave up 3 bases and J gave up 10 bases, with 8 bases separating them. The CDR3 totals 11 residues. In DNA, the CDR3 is TGTGCCAGCAGCGCCTCCCAAGAGCAGTTCTTC. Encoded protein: CASSASQEQFF.

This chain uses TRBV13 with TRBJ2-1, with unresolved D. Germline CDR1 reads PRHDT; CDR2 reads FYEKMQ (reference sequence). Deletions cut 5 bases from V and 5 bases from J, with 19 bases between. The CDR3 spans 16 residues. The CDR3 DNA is TGTGCCAGCAGCGCCCGAGAAGCTAATCTACACAATGAGCAGTTCTTC. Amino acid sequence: CASSAREANLHNEQFF. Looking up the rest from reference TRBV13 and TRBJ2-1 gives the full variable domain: AAGVIQSPRHLIKEKRETATLKCYPIPRHDTVYWYQQGPGQDPQFLISFYEKMQSDKGSIPDRFSAQQFSDYHSELNMSSLELGDSALYFCASSAREANLHNEQFFGPGTRLTVL.

CDR3 residues: CASSLVPRDRGYYGYTF. The CDR3, as DNA: TGTGCCAGCAGCTTAGTACCCCGGGACAGGGGGTACTATGGCTACACCTTC. The rearrangement links TRBV11-2 to TRBJ1-2; 11 bases agree with TRBD1. Trimming at V came to 1 base and at J to 3 bases, leaving 7 bases not matched to a gene. This CDR3 contains 17 residues. Per germline, CDR1 SGHAT and CDR2 FQNNGV.

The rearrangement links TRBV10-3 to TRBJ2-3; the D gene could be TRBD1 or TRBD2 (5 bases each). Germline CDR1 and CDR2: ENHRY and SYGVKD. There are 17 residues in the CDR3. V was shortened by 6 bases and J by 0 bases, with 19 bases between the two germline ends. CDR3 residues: CAISDLGRGPSTDTQYF. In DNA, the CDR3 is TGTGCCATCAGCGATCTCGGACGGGGCCCTAGCACAGATACGCAGTATTTT.

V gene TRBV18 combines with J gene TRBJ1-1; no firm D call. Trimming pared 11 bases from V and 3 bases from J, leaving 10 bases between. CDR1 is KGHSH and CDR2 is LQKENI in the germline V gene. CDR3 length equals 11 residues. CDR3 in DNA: TGTGCCTGTTCCGGTGACACTGAAGCTTTCTTT. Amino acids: CACSGDTEAFF.

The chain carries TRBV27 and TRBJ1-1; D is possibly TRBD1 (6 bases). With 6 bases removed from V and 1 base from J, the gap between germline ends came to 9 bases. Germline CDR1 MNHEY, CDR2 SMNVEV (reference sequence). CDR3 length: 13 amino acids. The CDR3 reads CASRDRPNTEAFF. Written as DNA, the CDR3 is TGTGCCAGCAGGGACAGACCGAACACTGAAGCTTTCTTT.

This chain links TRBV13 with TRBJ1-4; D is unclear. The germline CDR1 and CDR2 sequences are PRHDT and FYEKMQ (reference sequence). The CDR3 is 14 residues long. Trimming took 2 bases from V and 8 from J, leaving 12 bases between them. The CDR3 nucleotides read TGTGCCAGCAGCTTAAGTAGGAGGAGGGAAAAACTGTTTTTT. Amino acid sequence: CASSLSRRREKLFF.

In nucleotides, the CDR3 is TGCAGCGCATACGCATTCTCCCCGGGACAGTATGAACCCTATGGCTACACCTTC. This gives the protein CSAYAFSPGQYEPYGYTF. The V gene is TRBV29-1, the J gene TRBJ1-2; 7 nucleotides line up with TRBD1. Germline CDR1 and CDR2: SQVTM and ANQGSEA. J was trimmed by 4 bases and V by 7 bases; bases with no gene match: 24. CDR3 length: 18 amino acids.

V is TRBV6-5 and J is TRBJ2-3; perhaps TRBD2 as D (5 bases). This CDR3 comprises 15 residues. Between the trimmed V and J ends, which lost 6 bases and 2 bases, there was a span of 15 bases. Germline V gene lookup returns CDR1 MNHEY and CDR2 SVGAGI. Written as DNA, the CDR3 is TGTGCCAGCAGCCCTGCCGGGATTTACACAGATACGCAGTATTTT. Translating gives CASSPAGIYTDTQYF.

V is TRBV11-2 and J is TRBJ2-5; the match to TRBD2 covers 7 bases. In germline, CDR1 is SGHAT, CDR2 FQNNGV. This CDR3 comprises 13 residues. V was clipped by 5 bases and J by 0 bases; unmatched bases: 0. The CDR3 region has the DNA TGTGCCAGCAGCGGGAGGGACCAAGAGACCCAGTACTTC. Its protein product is CASSGRDQETQYF.

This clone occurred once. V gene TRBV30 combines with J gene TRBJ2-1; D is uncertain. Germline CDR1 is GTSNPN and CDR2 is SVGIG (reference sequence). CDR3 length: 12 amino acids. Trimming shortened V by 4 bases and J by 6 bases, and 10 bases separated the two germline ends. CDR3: CAWNLVSNEQFF. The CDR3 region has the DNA TGTGCCTGGAATCTAGTTTCCAATGAGCAGTTCTTC.

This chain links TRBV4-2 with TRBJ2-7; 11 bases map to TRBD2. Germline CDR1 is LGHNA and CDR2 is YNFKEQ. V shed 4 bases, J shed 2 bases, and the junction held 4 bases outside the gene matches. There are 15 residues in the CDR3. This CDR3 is CASSPLAGVPYEQYF. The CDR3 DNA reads TGTGCCAGCAGCCCACTAGCGGGAGTCCCCTACGAGCAGTACTTC.

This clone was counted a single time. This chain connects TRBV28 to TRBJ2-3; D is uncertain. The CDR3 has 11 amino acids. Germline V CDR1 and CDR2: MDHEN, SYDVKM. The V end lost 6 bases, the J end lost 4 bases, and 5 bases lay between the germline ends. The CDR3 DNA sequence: TGTGCCAGCAGCCAACCAGATACGCAGTATTTT. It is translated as CASSQPDTQYF.